Reported below is one T cell receptor beta chain. Everyone who took part was 18 to 89 years old, and they came from about 23 US areas. The sample is drawn from a study of blood T cell repertoires in COVID-19. Study details: COVID-19 samples collected from the United States, Italy and Spain covered acute and convalescent phases. Sources were T cells, B-cell-depleted T cells, or PBMCs; the material itself was cDNA or gDNA.

Germline values: CDR1 MNHEY, CDR2 SMNVEV (reference sequence). V shed 6 bases and J 6 bases; nucleotides not matched to a gene: 11. The CDR3 extends over 15 amino acids. Per the original data handling: Counts of nucleated cells, estimated from reference gene primer amplification, were obtained. The table came from immunoSEQ multiplex PCR; TCRdb's copy has only in-frame clones and leaves some out. The V and J calls and clone size come from that table; D and trimming were worked out from the DNA. The sample contains approximately 290,000 clones, around 90% of which appear only once. The sequence derives from a woman between 18 and 29 years old with acute COVID-19. The chain is built from TRBV27 and TRBJ2-1, with TRBD2 matching 7 bases. Sequencing used PBMCs or T cells enriched from blood (not recorded which). CDR3 sequence (DNA): TGTGCCAGCAGGACCCGGGGGGTTGGGGCCAATGAGCAGTTCTTC. It codes for CASRTRGVGANEQFF.